This is a list of T cell receptor beta chains from one sample in a study of blood T cells in healthy people across ages. TCRdb re-analysed the 5' RACE reads in MiXCR, keeping a single row per CDR3 protein. The data contain 750,000 to 950,000 distinct CDR3 sequences, around a quarter of them singletons. This same sample was also part of a study on T cells of mothers and their children.

Sequencing input: blood. These receptors came from a boy aged 5-17 years in good health. The CDR3 runs from the conserved cysteine through the conserved F or W. D genes are given only for firm matches. Clone size, where shown, is once, few, many, or a class for clones that have expanded.

D: TRBD1; J: TRBJ1-1; size: few; V: TRBV12-3/TRBV12-4; DNA: TGTGCCAGCAGTTTTCGGGACAGGGCTAACACTGAAGCTTTCTTT; CDR3: CASSFRDRANTEAFF
D: .; J: TRBJ2-7; size: many; V: TRBV6-1; DNA: TGTGCCAGCAGTGAGGGCTACGAGCAGTACTTC; CDR3: CASSEGYEQYF
D: .; J: TRBJ2-7; size: .; V: TRBV29-1; DNA: TGCAGCGTTGAAGAGGAGCGAACGAGAATCGGCGAGCAGTACTTC; CDR3: CSVEEERTRIGEQYF
D: .; J: TRBJ2-7; size: few; V: TRBV7-9; DNA: TGTGCCAGCAGCTTAGGGACAGAGGCTTCCTACGAGCAGTACTTC; CDR3: CASSLGTEASYEQYF
D: .; J: TRBJ2-4; size: .; V: TRBV2; DNA: TGTGCCAGCAGTGTAGCGCGGGACGGACAGTACTTC; CDR3: CASSVARDGQYF
D: .; J: TRBJ1-3; size: few; V: TRBV2; DNA: TGTGCCAGCAGCCTCCAGGGGAGATCTGGAAACACCATATATTTT; CDR3: CASSLQGRSGNTIYF
D: .; J: TRBJ1-1; size: few; V: TRBV6-1; DNA: TGTGCCAGCTGGACGTTTTGGCGGAAGACTGAAGCTTTCTTT; CDR3: CASWTFWRKTEAFF
D: .; J: TRBJ2-1; size: .; V: TRBV6-5; DNA: TGTGCCAGCAGTTCCCGGAGGGGTGGCAATGAGCAGTTCTTC; CDR3: CASSSRRGGNEQFF
D: .; J: TRBJ2-1; size: few; V: TRBV7-2; DNA: TGTGCCAGCAGCTCCTGGGGGGGCCAGGATGAGCAGTTCTTC; CDR3: CASSSWGGQDEQFF
D: .; J: TRBJ2-2; size: .; V: TRBV24-1; DNA: TGTGCCACCAGTCGGGGGGCTTCCGGGGAGCTGTTTTTT; CDR3: CATSRGASGELFF
D: TRBD1; J: TRBJ2-7; size: .; V: TRBV18; DNA: TGTGCCAGCTCACGCCCGGGACAGTCCTACGAGCAGTACTTC; CDR3: CASSRPGQSYEQYF
D: .; J: TRBJ2-5; size: .; V: TRBV6-5; DNA: TGTGCCAGCAGTTTGGGCCCCCTGGGAGAGACCCAGTACTTC; CDR3: CASSLGPLGETQYF
D: .; J: TRBJ1-1; size: many; V: TRBV12-3/TRBV12-4; DNA: TGTGCCAGCAGGTCTACCGCAGGGGCCACTGAAGCTTTCTTT; CDR3: CASRSTAGATEAFF
D: TRBD1; J: TRBJ1-4; size: .; V: TRBV7-9; DNA: TGTGCCAGCAGCTTAGGACAGGGGACCGCCCGAGATCTGTTTTTT; CDR3: CASSLGQGTARDLFF
D: .; J: TRBJ2-5; size: .; V: TRBV19; DNA: TGTGCCAGTAGTGAGGTGGGGAGGCAAGAGACCCAGTACTTC; CDR3: CASSEVGRQETQYF
D: TRBD1; J: TRBJ2-7; size: few; V: TRBV18; DNA: TGTGCCAGCTCCGGCCCGAACAGGGGGTCCTACGAGCAGTACTTC; CDR3: CASSGPNRGSYEQYF
D: TRBD1; J: TRBJ2-5; size: .; V: TRBV2; DNA: TGTGCCAGCACCAGACAGGGGGCAGGAGAGACCCAGTACTTC; CDR3: CASTRQGAGETQYF
D: .; J: TRBJ2-5; size: .; V: TRBV7-7; DNA: TGTGCCAGCAGCTTACGCCCCGTTGGGGGCGAAGAGACCCAGTACTTC; CDR3: CASSLRPVGGEETQYF
D: TRBD2; J: TRBJ2-1; size: .; V: TRBV28; DNA: TGTGCCAGCAGCAGCGGGGGGGAATACAATGAGCAGTTCTTC; CDR3: CASSSGGEYNEQFF
D: TRBD1; J: TRBJ1-5; size: few; V: TRBV5-1; DNA: TGCGCCAGCAGATTGGGACAGGATAGCAATCAGCCCCAGCATTTT; CDR3: CASRLGQDSNQPQHF
D: .; J: TRBJ2-1; size: few; V: TRBV5-1; DNA: TGCGCCAGCAGCTTGCTAGGACTCCACAATGAGCAGTTCTTC; CDR3: CASSLLGLHNEQFF
D: .; J: TRBJ2-5; size: .; V: TRBV9; DNA: TGTGCCAGCAGCGTCCTACAGGGAGGCGTCCAGGAGGCCCAGTACTTC; CDR3: CASSVLQGGVQEAQYF
D: TRBD2; J: TRBJ2-7; size: few; V: TRBV7-3; DNA: TGTGCCAGCGCTCCGGGGGGTAGCTCCTACGAGCAGTACTTC; CDR3: CASAPGGSSYEQYF
D: TRBD1; J: TRBJ1-2; size: few; V: TRBV6-1; DNA: TGTGCCAGCAGTGAACAACAGGGGGATGGCTACACCTTC; CDR3: CASSEQQGDGYTF
D: TRBD2; J: TRBJ2-7; size: .; V: TRBV10-3; DNA: TGTGCCATCAGTGGGTCGGGGGGACCTAACGAGCAGTACTTC; CDR3: CAISGSGGPNEQYF
D: .; J: TRBJ2-5; size: .; V: TRBV6-1; DNA: TGTGCCAGCACCCAGGAGACCCAGTACTTC; CDR3: CASTQETQYF
D: .; J: TRBJ2-5; size: few; V: TRBV4-1; DNA: TGCGCCAGCAGCCAGTCCCCTTCAGAGACCCAGTACTTC; CDR3: CASSQSPSETQYF
D: .; J: TRBJ1-2; size: few; V: TRBV19; DNA: TGTGCCAGTAGTATTGGGTCAGTCCCTTATGGCTACACCTTC; CDR3: CASSIGSVPYGYTF
D: .; J: TRBJ1-1; size: few; V: TRBV29-1; DNA: TGCAGCGTTGATGCCAGGGGACTCATGAACACTGAAGCTTTCTTT; CDR3: CSVDARGLMNTEAFF
D: .; J: TRBJ1-2; size: few; V: TRBV6-5; DNA: TGTGCCAGCAGTCAACTCGAGAAAGGGGCGTATGGCTACACCTTC; CDR3: CASSQLEKGAYGYTF
D: .; J: TRBJ2-4; size: .; V: TRBV20-1; DNA: TGCAGTGCTAGACAAGGGGGACTGAACATTCAGTACTTC; CDR3: CSARQGGLNIQYF
D: .; J: TRBJ1-3; size: few; V: TRBV29-1; DNA: TGCAGCGTTGCACAGACCCCTGGAAACACCATATATTTT; CDR3: CSVAQTPGNTIYF
D: TRBD2; J: TRBJ2-5; size: .; V: TRBV20-1; DNA: TGCAGTGCTAGGGCTAGCGGGGGAGAGACCCAGTACTTC; CDR3: CSARASGGETQYF
D: .; J: TRBJ1-6; size: .; V: TRBV6-6; DNA: TGTGCCAGCAGTCCCGATACAGCGGGTTCACCCCTCCACTTT; CDR3: CASSPDTAGSPLHF
D: TRBD1; J: TRBJ2-7; size: many; V: TRBV29-1; DNA: TGCAGCGTTGAGGCAGGGGGCAACGAGCAGTACTTC; CDR3: CSVEAGGNEQYF
D: TRBD2; J: TRBJ2-5; size: .; V: TRBV2; DNA: TGTGCCAGCAGGGTCGGACTAGCGGGGGAAGAGACCCAGTACTTC; CDR3: CASRVGLAGEETQYF
D: TRBD1; J: TRBJ2-1; size: .; V: TRBV10-3; DNA: TGTGCCATCAGTGAGCCCCCGGGACAGAGAGACAATGAGCAGTTCTTC; CDR3: CAISEPPGQRDNEQFF
D: .; J: TRBJ1-5; size: .; V: TRBV27; DNA: TGTGCCAGCAGTTTGGGAGGGTTCAATCAGCCCCAGCATTTT; CDR3: CASSLGGFNQPQHF
D: TRBD1; J: TRBJ1-5; size: few; V: TRBV6-1; DNA: TGTGCCAGCAGCCGAGCCCGGACAGGAGATAGCAATCAGCCCCAGCATTTT; CDR3: CASSRARTGDSNQPQHF
D: .; J: TRBJ2-1; size: .; V: TRBV6-1; DNA: TGTGCCAGCAGTGAAAGTAGGACTATCAAAATGGAGCAGTTCTTC; CDR3: CASSESRTIKMEQFF
D: .; J: TRBJ1-1; size: .; V: TRBV7-9; DNA: TGTGCCAGCAGCCCATCCGGGACGGGGCCTCGTCCTCAGGACACTGAAGCTTTCTTT; CDR3: CASSPSGTGPRPQDTEAFF
D: .; J: TRBJ2-5; size: few; V: TRBV10-2; DNA: TGCGCCAGCAGTGAGGCGGGGATTCAAGAGACCCAGTACTTC; CDR3: CASSEAGIQETQYF
D: TRBD2; J: TRBJ2-3; size: .; V: TRBV19; DNA: TGTGCCAGTACTGCGGGGGGGACAGATACGCAGTATTTT; CDR3: CASTAGGTDTQYF
D: .; J: TRBJ1-4; size: few; V: TRBV6-5; DNA: TGTGCCACCGGGGGTGCAACTAATGAAAAACTGTTTTTT; CDR3: CATGGATNEKLFF
D: TRBD2; J: TRBJ2-7; size: .; V: TRBV7-2; DNA: TGTGCCAGCAGCCCCCCCGGACTAGCGTCGGAGCAGTACTTC; CDR3: CASSPPGLASEQYF
D: .; J: TRBJ2-5; size: .; V: TRBV5-1; DNA: TGCGCCAGCAGCTTGGAGGGAGAGGCGGTCCAGGAGACCCAGTACTTC; CDR3: CASSLEGEAVQETQYF
D: .; J: TRBJ2-7; size: few; V: TRBV19; DNA: TGTGCCAGTAAGAGACGAGGGAACTCCTACGAGCAGTACTTC; CDR3: CASKRRGNSYEQYF